The clone carrying this T cell receptor (beta chain) was counted only a few times. What it recognizes is unknown. TCRdb re-called the reads through MiXCR, storing one row per CDR3 protein. The sample shows roughly 920,000 distinct CDR3 sequences, approximately 31% of them seen only once. This sample is part of a study of T cell repertoires in cytomegalovirus infection. Looking at the study overall: Used in the study were CMV epitopes, some recently identified and HLA-C-restricted, others well-studied and HLA-B-restricted. Both a matching HLA type and CMV infection were indicated by public TCR beta signatures. Findings and limits, study-wide: HLA-C-restricted, CMV-specific TCR beta clonotypes were dominant ex vivo. The cumulative frequency of public TCR beta families distinguished individuals who carried CMV together with the relevant HLA.

J gave up 1 base and V 4 bases, and 12 bases lay outside the gene matches. The CDR3 is 17 amino acids. From germline, CDR1 is LGHNT and CDR2 FRNRAP. The sequence derives from a human donor in good health (CMV status not recorded). Some clones in this sample may be carry-over from other donors' samples. The chain has TRBV12-5 and TRBJ1-1, with 7 bases identical to TRBD1. This specimen consisted of cultured CD8+ T cells from PBMCs, obtained from culture after CMV antigen stimulation. CDR3 residues: CASGSWTGKVGNTEAFF. CDR3 sequence (DNA): TGTGCTAGTGGTTCATGGACAGGTAAGGTAGGGAACACTGAAGCTTTCTTT.